This T cell receptor (beta chain) comes out of a study of immune evolution from preneoplasia to lung adenocarcinoma (dated by TCRdb to 2020 to 2023). In terms of the full investigation: HLA loss of heterozygosity was observed in roughly 7%, 15% and 33% of AIS, MIA and ADC lesions, respectively, and was not observed in any AAH lesions. Immune contexture across lung adenocarcinoma precursors and invasive adenocarcinoma was profiled using immune gene expression, TCR sequencing and multiplex immunofluorescence. Resected precursor lesions (AAH, AIS, MIA) and invasive adenocarcinomas were each compared against paired morphologically normal lung tissue. The sample size was set by how many specimens were available, not by a prior power calculation. The immune data were integrated with whole exome sequencing and methylation data obtained from the same cohort of nodules. In total, the cohort included some 54 patients with pulmonary nodules, all of whom underwent surgical resection. A total of over 50 patients contributed TCR sequencing data. According to the study, some 97 samples were used for TCR sequencing. POLYSOLVER was used to infer class I HLA alleles from exome data, and LOHHLA was used to detect allele-specific HLA loss.

CDR1 and CDR2, per the germline V gene, are MNHNS and SASEGT. V lost 8 bases and J lost 3 bases; the stretch between them is 17 bases long. The CDR3 runs 15 amino acids, cysteine and phenylalanine included. Of all the DNA, just the CDR3 is kept, 45 bases in frame from base 1. Study-level results and caveats: Findings were based on association rather than direct causation; larger cohorts with long-term follow-up and longitudinal biopsies were deemed needed. Because all patients were from Japan and China, applicability to Western populations was uncertain. T cell clonality was highest in KRAS-mutant nodules compared with EGFR-mutant or double wild-type lesions. Clonality was highest in normal lung, while later-stage lesions appeared to have lower clonality but higher T cell density and diversity. Top T cell clone frequencies were highest in normal lung and appeared to decrease progressively from AAH through AIS, MIA and invasive adenocarcinoma.

Of note for this clone: What antigen it recognizes has not been identified. Per-base qualities were not stored, and no clone one base away is much larger.

The immunoSEQ hsTCRbeta Kit was used to sequence TCR beta CDR3 regions from DNA. Concerning the study's data processing: The ImmunoSEQ Analyzer was used to analyse the TCR sequencing data. T cell clonality was calculated on productive rearrangements as 1 minus Pielou's evenness. To measure T cell diversity, the inverse Simpson index was applied to productive templates. T cell density was defined as TCR beta template counts normalized to usable DNA, with usable DNA estimated by amplification and sequencing of housekeeping genes. Two-sided Kruskal-Wallis tests were used to compare TCR metrics across histologic stages. TCRdb obtained this table from immuneACCESS and retained in-frame rearrangements with V and J assigned. These tables miss some clones; where compared with another copy, unresolved V genes account for less than half of the shortfall, and the remainder is unexplained. V and J calls plus clone size are reproduced from that table; the DNA served to infer D and trimming. The sample yields under 10,000 clones; more than 75% were counted once. The ten most abundant clones make up around 2.8% of the sample.

The patients had resection in Japan or China between about 2013 and 2018. The histologic diagnosis of each case was independently confirmed on H&E slides by two lung cancer pathologists. Macro-dissection after pathologic assessment enriched premalignant or tumor cells for nucleic acid extraction. DNA was isolated from FFPE tissue using the AllPrep DNA/RNA FFPE Kit. Recombination joined TRBV6-1 with TRBJ1-5; the D region possibly corresponds to TRBD1 (6 bases align). Sequencing used FFPE minimally invasive lung adenocarcinoma tissue. This specimen's cell subset or site label, interpreted: micro-invasive lung adenocarcinoma (MIA). The clonotype originates from a person aged 70 to 85 with lung adenocarcinoma. In nucleotide form, the sequence is TGTGCCAGCGTCCAGGGGCCAGGCCCCAATCAGCCCCAGCATTTT. Translated, this gives CASVQGPGPNQPQHF.